This T cell receptor (beta chain) originates from a study of blood T cell repertoires in COVID-19. Study in general: The United States, Italy and Spain supplied acute and convalescent COVID-19 samples.

V was trimmed by 5 bases and J by 6 bases, leaving 10 bases between them. CDR1 is SGHAT, CDR2 FQNNGV, per germline. The CDR3 spans 12 residues. Original processing notes: For nucleated cells, counts were estimated from reference gene primer amplification. TCRdb's table, derived via immunoSEQ multiplex PCR, lists solely in-frame clones and lacks some. The DNA gave D and trimming, while V, J and clone size come from that table. The sample carries 65,000 to 80,000 clones, 75% to 90% recorded once. The TCR was taken from a human donor in a cohort sampled during active COVID-19. Source material: peripheral blood. The chain has TRBV11-2 and TRBJ1-2; D is ambiguous. CDR3 sequence reads: CASSPKADGYTF. The CDR3 DNA sequence: TGTGCCAGCAGCCCTAAGGCGGATGGCTACACCTTC. Supplemented by reference TRBV11-2 and TRBJ1-2, the full variable domain reads EAGVAQSPRYKIIEKRQSVAFWCNPISGHATLYWYQQILGQGPKLLIQFQNNGVVDDSQLPKDRFSAERLKGVDSTLKIQPAKLEDSAVYLCASSPKADGYTFGSGTRLTVV.